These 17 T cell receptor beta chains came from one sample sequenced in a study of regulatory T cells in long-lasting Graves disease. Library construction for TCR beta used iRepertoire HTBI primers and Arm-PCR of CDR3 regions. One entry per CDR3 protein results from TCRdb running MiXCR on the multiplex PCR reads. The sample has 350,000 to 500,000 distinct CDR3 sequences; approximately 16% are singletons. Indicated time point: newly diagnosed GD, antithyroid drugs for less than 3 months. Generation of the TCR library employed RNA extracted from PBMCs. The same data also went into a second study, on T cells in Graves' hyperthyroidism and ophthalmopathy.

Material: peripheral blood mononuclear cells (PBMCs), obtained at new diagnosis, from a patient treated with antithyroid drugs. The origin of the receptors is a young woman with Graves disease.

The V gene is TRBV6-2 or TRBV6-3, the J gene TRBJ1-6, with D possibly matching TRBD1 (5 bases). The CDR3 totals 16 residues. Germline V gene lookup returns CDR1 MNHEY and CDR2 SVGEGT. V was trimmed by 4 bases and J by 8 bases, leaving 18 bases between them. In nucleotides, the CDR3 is TGTGCCAGCAGTTTTCTTGGGGGGTACCTGGATTCACCCCTCCACTTT. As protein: CASSFLGGYLDSPLHF.

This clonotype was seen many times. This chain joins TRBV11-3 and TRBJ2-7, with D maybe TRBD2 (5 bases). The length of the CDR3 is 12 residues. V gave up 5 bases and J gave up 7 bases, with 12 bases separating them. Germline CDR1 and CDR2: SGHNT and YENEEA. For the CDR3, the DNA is TGTGCCAGCAGCCACCTAGCCGGGGAGCAGTACTTC. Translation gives CASSHLAGEQYF.

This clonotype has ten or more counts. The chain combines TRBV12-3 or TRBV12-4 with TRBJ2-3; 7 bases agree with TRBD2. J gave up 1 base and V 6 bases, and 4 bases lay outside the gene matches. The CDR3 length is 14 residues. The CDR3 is CASRAGACTDTQYF. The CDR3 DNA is TGTGCCAGCAGGGCGGGAGCCTGCACAGATACGCAGTATTTT.

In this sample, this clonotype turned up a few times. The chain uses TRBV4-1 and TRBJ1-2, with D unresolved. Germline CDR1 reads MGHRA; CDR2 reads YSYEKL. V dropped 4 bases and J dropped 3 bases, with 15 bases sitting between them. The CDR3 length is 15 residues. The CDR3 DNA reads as TGCGCCAGCAGCCTACATTTTGGAGGCCACTATGGCTACACCTTC. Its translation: CASSLHFGGHYGYTF.

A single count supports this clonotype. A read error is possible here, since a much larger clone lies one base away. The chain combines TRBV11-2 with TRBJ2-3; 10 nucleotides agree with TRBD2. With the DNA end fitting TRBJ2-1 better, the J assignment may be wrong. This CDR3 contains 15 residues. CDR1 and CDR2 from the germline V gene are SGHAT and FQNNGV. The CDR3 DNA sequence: TGTGCCAGCAGCTCAACTGGCCTAGCGGGAGAAGAGCAGTTCTTC. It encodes CASSSTGLAGEEQFF.

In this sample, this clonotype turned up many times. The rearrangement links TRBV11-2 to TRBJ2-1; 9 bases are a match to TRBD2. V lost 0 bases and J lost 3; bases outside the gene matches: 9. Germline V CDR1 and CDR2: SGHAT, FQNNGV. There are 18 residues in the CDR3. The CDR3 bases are TGTGCCAGCAGCTTAGATAATAGGGGACTAGCAATCTACAATGAGCAGTTCTTC. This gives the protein CASSLDNRGLAIYNEQFF.

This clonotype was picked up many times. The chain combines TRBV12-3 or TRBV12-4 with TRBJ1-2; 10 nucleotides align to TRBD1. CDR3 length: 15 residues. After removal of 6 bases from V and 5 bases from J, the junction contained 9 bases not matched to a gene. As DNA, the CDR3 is TGTGCCAGCAGGAAGGGACAGGGGCAAAATTATGGCTACACCTTC. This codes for CASRKGQGQNYGYTF.

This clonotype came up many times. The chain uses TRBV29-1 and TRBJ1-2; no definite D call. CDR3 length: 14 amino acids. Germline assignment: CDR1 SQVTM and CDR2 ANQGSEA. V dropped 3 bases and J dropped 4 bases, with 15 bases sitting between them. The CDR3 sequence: CSVEIGRPFYGYTF. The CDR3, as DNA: TGCAGCGTTGAGATAGGACGGCCATTCTATGGCTACACCTTC. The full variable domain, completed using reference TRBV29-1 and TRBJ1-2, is SAVISQKPSRDICQRGTSLTIQCQVDSQVTMMFWYRQQPGQSLTLIATANQGSEATYESGFVIDKFPISRPNLTFSTLTVSNMSPEDSSIYLCSVEIGRPFYGYTFGSGTRLTVV.

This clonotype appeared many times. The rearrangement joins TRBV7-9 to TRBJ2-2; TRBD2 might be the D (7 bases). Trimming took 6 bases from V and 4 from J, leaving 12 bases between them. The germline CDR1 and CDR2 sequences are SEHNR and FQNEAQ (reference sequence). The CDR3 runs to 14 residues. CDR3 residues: CASSLRGRTGELFF. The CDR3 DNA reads TGTGCCAGCAGTTTGCGGGGGCGCACCGGGGAGCTGTTTTTT.

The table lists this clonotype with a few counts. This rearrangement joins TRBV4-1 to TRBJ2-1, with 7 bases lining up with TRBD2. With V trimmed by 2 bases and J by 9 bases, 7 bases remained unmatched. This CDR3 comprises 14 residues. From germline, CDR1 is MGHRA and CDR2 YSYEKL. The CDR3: CASSQIGGSGEQFF. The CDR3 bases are TGCGCCAGCAGCCAAATCGGCGGGAGCGGTGAGCAGTTCTTC.

CDR3 in DNA: TGCAGTGCCGACAGGCGTCCTAATGAAAAACTGTTTTTT. Translating it yields CSADRRPNEKLFF. The V and J genes are TRBV20-1 and TRBJ1-4; the D gene is possibly TRBD1 (6 bases). Germline-derived CDR1 and CDR2 are DFQATT and SNEGSKA (reference sequence). Trimming removed 6 bases at V and 3 bases at J, with 11 bases between. The CDR3 runs 13 residues.

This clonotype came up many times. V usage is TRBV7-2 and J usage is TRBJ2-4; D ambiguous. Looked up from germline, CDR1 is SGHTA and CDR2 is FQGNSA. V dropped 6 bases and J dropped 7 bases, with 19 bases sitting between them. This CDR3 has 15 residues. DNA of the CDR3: TGTGCCAGCAGTTTAAGGCCCCCCAAACAGAACATTCAGTACTTC. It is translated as CASSLRPPKQNIQYF.

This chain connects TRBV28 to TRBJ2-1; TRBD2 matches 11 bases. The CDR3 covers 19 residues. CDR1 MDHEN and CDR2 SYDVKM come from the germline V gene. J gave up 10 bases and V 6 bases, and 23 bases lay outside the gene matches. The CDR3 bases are TGTGCCAGCAGCTTCACCAAGACACGTCTAGCGGGAGGTATAGAGGAGCAGTTCTTC. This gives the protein CASSFTKTRLAGGIEEQFF.

The DNA for the CDR3 is TGCGCCAGCAGCCAAGGACTAGCGGCCCCCTCCTACGAGCAGTACTTC. Amino acid sequence: CASSQGLAAPSYEQYF. This chain uses TRBV4-1 with TRBJ2-7; 9 nucleotides agree with TRBD2. Unmatched junction bases numbered 4, after V lost 1 base and J lost 0 bases. The germline V gene has CDR1 MGHRA and CDR2 YSYEKL. The CDR3 loop spans 16 amino acids.

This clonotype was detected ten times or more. The CDR3 DNA is TGTGCCAGCAGTAGCAGCGGGGAGCTGTTTTTT. This sequence encodes CASSSSGELFF. V gene TRBV27 combines with J gene TRBJ2-2; D gene ambiguous. Germline-derived CDR1 and CDR2 are MNHEY and SMNVEV (reference sequence). The CDR3 sequence is 11 residues long. The V and J ends lost 5 bases and 7 bases respectively, with 5 bases between them.

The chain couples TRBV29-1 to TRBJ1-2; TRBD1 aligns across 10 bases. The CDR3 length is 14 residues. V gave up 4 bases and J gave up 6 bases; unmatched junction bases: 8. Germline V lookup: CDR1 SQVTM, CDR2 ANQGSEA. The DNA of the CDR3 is TGCAGCGTTGGAGCCGGGACAGGGGTTGATGGCTACACCTTC. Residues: CSVGAGTGVDGYTF.

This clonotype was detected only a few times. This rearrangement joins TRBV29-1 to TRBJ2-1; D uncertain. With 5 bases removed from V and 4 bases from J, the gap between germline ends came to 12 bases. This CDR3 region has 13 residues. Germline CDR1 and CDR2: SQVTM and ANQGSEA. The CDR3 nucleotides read TGCAGCGTTAATCTCAACTGGTACAATGAGCAGTTCTTC. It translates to CSVNLNWYNEQFF.